This TCR beta chain stems from a study of cytomegalovirus exposure and HLA in healthy donors. The overall study: The Caucasian-associated ancestry cluster held about 80% of 300 to 500 genotyped donors.

Study-level findings and limits: Later, an analysis showed that TCR beta chains associated with HLA were more clonally expanded than others that were equally common.

60 Vbeta and 13 Jbeta primers were used in PCR. TCRdb's table, derived via immunoSEQ multiplex PCR, lists solely in-frame clones and lacks some. Of 150,000 to 200,000 clones in the sample, around 79% were seen once. With respect to this clone: Antigen specificity is unknown.

Input material: PBMCs. The receptor comes from a woman between 45 and 60 years old in good health and CMV-seronegative.

CDR3 coding DNA: TGTGCCAGCAGCTCAGGCCGATACTATGGCTACACCTTC. It encodes CASSSGRYYGYTF. The chain joins TRBV11-2 to TRBJ1-2, with D hard to call. This CDR3 comprises 13 residues. CDR1 is SGHAT, CDR2 FQNNGV, per germline. The V gene lost 4 bases and the J gene lost 3 bases, with 9 bases spanning the gap.